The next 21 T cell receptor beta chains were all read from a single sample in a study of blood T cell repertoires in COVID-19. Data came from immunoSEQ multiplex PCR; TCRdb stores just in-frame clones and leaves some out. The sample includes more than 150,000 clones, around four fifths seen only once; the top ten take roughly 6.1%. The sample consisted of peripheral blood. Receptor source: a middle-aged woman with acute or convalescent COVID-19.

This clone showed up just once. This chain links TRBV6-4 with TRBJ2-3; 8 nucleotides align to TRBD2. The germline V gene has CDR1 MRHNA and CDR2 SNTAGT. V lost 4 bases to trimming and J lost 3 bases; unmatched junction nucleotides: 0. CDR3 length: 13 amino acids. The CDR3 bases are TGTGCCAGCAGTGTAGCGGGGACAGATACGCAGTATTTT. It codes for CASSVAGTDTQYF.

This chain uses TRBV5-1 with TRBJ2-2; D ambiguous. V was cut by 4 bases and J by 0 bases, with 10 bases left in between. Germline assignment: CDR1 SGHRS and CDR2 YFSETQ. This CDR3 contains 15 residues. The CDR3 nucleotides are TGCGCCAGCAGCCCAGAAGAAGCGAACACCGGGGAGCTGTTTTTT. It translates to CASSPEEANTGELFF.

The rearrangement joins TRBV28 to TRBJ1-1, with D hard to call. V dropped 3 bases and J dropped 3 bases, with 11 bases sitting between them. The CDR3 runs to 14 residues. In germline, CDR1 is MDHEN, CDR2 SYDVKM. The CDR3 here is CASSFRGDYTEAFF. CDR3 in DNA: TGTGCCAGCAGTTTTCGGGGAGATTACACTGAAGCTTTCTTT.

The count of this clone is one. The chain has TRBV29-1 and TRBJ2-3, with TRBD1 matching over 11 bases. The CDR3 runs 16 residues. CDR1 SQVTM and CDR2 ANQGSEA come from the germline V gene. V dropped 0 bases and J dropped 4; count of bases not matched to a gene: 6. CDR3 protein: CSVEEADRGQSDTQYF. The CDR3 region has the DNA TGCAGCGTTGAAGAGGCGGACAGGGGGCAGTCAGATACGCAGTATTTT.

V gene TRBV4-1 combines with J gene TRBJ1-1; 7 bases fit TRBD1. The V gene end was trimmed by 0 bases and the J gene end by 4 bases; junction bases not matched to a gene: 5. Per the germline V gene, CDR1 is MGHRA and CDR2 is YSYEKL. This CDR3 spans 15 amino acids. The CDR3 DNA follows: TGCGCCAGCAGCCAAGATACAGGGGCGGGCACTGAAGCTTTCTTT. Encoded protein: CASSQDTGAGTEAFF.

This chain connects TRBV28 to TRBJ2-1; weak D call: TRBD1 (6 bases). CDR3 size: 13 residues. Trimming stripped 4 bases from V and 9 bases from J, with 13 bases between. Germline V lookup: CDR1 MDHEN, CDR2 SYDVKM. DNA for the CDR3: TGTGCCAGCAGTTGGTCAGGGGCGGGTGAGCAGTTCTTC. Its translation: CASSWSGAGEQFF.

CDR3 nucleotide sequence: TGTGCCAGCAGCTGGGGACTAGCGGGGGGCCGGGCTGCCTACGAGCAGTACTTC. It specifies CASSWGLAGGRAAYEQYF. This chain connects TRBV3-1 (or the pseudogene TRBV3-2) to TRBJ2-7; 15 nucleotides agree with TRBD2. The trim removed 5 bases at V and 2 bases at J, leaving 10 bases unmatched. Germline V lookup: CDR1 LGHDT, CDR2 YNNKEL (reference sequence). The CDR3 is made up of 18 amino acids.

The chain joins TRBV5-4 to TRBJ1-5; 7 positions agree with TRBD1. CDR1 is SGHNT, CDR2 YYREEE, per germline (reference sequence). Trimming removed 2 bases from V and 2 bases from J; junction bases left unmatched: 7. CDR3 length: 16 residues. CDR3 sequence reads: CASSFKGGGGNQPQHF. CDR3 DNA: TGTGCCAGCAGCTTTAAAGGGGGCGGAGGCAATCAGCCCCAGCATTTT.

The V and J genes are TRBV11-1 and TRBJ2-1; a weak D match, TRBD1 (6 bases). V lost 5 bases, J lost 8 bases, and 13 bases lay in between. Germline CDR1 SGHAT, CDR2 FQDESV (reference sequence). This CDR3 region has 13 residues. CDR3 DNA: TGTGCCAGCAGCCACGACAGGAGCGATGAGCAGTTCTTC. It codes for CASSHDRSDEQFF.

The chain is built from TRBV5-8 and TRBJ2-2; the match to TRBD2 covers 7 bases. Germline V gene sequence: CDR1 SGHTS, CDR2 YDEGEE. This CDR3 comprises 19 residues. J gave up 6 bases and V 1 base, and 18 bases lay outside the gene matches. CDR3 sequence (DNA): TGTGCCAGCAGCTTGTCCCCTTGGCGGGAGAGGTTGAAAGCCGGGGAGCTGTTTTTT. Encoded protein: CASSLSPWRERLKAGELFF.

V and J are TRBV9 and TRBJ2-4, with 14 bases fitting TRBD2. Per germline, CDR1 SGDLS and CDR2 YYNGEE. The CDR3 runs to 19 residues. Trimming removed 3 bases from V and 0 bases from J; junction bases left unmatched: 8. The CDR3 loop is CASSARGLAGELAKNIQYF. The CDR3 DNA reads TGTGCCAGCAGCGCCAGGGGACTAGCGGGGGAGTTAGCCAAAAACATTCAGTACTTC.

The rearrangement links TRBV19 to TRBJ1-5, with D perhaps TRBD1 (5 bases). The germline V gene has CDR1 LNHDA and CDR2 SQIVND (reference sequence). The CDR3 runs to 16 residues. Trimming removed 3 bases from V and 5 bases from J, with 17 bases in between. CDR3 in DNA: TGTGCCAGTAGTATGGCCCAGGCCAGCAGGGATCAGCCCCAGCATTTT. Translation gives CASSMAQASRDQPQHF.

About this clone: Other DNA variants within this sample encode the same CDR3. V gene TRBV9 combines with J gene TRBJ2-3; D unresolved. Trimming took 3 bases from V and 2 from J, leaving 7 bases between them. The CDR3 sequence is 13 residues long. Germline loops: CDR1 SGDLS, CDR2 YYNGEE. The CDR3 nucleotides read TGTGCCAGCAGCGCCGGGTCCACAGATACGCAGTATTTT. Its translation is CASSAGSTDTQYF.

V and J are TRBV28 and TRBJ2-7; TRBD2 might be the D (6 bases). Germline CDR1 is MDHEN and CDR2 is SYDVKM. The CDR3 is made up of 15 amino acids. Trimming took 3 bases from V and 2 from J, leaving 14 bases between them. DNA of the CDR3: TGTGCCAGCAGTTTTCCGGCGGAGGGGACCTACGAGCAGTACTTC. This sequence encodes CASSFPAEGTYEQYF.

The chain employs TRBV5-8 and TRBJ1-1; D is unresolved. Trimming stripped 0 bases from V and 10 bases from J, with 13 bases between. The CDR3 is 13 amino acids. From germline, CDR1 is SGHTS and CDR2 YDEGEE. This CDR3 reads CASSLAFQIRAFF. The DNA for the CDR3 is TGTGCCAGCAGCTTGGCTTTTCAAATCAGAGCTTTCTTT.

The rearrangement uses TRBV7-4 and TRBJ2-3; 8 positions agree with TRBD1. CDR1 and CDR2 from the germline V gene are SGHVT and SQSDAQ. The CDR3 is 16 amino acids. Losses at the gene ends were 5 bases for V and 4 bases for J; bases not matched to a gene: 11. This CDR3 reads CASSQGSGTGPDTQYF. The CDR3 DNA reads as TGTGCCAGCAGCCAGGGTTCCGGGACAGGCCCAGATACGCAGTATTTT.

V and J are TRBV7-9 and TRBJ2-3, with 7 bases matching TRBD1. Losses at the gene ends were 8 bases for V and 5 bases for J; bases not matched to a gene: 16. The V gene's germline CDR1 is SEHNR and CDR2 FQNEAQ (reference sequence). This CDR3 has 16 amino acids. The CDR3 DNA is TGTGCCAGCCTCTCCGCTTCAAGGACAGGCGAAGATACGCAGTATTTT. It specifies CASLSASRTGEDTQYF.

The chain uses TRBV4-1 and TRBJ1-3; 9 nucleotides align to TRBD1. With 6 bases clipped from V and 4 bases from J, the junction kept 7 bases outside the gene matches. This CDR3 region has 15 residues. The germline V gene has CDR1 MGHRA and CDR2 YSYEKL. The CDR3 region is CASRPQGAGGNTIYF. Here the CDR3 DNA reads TGCGCCAGCAGACCACAGGGGGCAGGAGGAAACACCATATATTTT.

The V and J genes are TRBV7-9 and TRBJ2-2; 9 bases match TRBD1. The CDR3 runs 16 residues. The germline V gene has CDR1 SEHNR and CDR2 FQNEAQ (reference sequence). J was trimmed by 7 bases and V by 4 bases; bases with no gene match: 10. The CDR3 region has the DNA TGTGCCAGCAGCTCGTGGGACAGGGAAGTTGACGGGGAGCTGTTTTTT. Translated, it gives CASSSWDREVDGELFF.

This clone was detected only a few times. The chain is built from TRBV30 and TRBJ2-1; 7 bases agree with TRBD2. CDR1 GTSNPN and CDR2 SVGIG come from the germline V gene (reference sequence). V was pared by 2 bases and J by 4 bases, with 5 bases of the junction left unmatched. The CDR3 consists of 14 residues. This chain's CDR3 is CAWSFGEGYNEQFF. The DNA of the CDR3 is TGTGCCTGGAGTTTCGGGGAGGGTTACAATGAGCAGTTCTTC.

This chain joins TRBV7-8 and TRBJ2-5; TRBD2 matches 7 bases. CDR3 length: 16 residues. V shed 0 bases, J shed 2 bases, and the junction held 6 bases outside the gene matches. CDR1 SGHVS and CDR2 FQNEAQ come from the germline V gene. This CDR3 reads CASSLALLAEQETQYF. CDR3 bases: TGTGCCAGCAGCTTAGCCCTGCTAGCGGAACAAGAGACCCAGTACTTC. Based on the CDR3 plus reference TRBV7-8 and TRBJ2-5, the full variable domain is GAGVSQSPRYKVAKRGQDVALRCDPISGHVSLFWYQQALGQGPEFLTYFQNEAQLDKSGLPSDRFFAERPEGSVSTLKIQRTQQEDSAVYLCASSLALLAEQETQYFGPGTRLLVL.